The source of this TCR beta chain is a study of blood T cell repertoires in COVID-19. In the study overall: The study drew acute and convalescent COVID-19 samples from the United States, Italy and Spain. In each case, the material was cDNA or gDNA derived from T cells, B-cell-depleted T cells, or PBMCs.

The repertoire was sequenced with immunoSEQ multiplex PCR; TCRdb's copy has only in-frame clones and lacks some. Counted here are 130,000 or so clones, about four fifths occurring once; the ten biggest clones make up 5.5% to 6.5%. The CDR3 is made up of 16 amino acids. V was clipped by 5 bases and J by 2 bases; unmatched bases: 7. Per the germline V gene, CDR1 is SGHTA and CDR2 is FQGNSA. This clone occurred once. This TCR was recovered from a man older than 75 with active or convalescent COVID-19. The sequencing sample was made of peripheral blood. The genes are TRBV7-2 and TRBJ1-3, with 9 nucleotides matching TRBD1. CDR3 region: CASSQSQGATGNTIYF. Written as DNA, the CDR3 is TGTGCCAGCAGCCAATCACAGGGGGCGACTGGAAACACCATATATTTT.